These 5 T cell receptor beta chains came from one sample sequenced in a study of patients and donors after allogeneic stem cell transplantation. TCRdb itself ran the RT-PCR reads through MiXCR, one entry per CDR3 protein. The sample yields roughly 940,000 distinct CDR3 sequences, approximately 18% seen once. The specimen was blood, either unsorted or a sorted T cell fraction (not recorded which). Receptors were obtained from a human donor who was either an allogeneic HSCT recipient or a stem cell or donor lymphocyte infusion donor (not recorded which). It is not recorded whose cells these are; they may come from a transplant donor.

The V gene is TRBV20-1, the J gene TRBJ2-5; TRBD2 agrees at 9 bases. Germline CDR1 reads DFQATT; CDR2 reads SNEGSKA (reference sequence). The junction had 11 bases not matched to a gene; V was cut back by 0 bases and J by 12 bases. The CDR3 loop spans 14 amino acids. CDR3: CSARDRLAEAREYF. CDR3 bases: TGCAGTGCTAGAGACCGACTAGCGGAAGCGAGGGAGTACTTC.

This clonotype turned up a few times. The chain is built from TRBV7-2 and TRBJ1-2; D may be TRBD1 (6 bases). The CDR3 sequence is 15 residues long. V was shortened by 5 bases and J by 8 bases, with 21 bases between the two germline ends. CDR1 is SGHTA, CDR2 FQGNSA, per germline. CDR3 protein: CASSPAGRGGQGYTF. CDR3 bases: TGTGCCAGCAGCCCGGCAGGTCGAGGGGGTCAGGGCTACACCTTC. Full variable domain (rest looked up from reference TRBV7-2 and TRBJ1-2): GAGVSQSPSNKVTEKGKDVELRCDPISGHTALYWYRQSLGQGLEFLIYFQGNSAPDKSGLPSDRFSAERTGGSVSTLTIQRTQQEDSAVYLCASSPAGRGGQGYTFGSGTRLTVV.

This clonotype was found a few times. V and J are TRBV6-1 and TRBJ1-1; TRBD1 aligns across 8 bases. Germline V gene sequence: CDR1 MNHNS, CDR2 SASEGT. The length of the CDR3 is 14 residues. With 4 bases clipped from V and 0 bases from J, the junction kept 1 base outside the gene matches. The CDR3 bases are TGTGCCAGCAGTGGGGGACAGGTGAACACTGAAGCTTTCTTT. The encoded protein is CASSGGQVNTEAFF.

This clonotype occurred a few times. The chain has TRBV24-1 and TRBJ2-1, with D perhaps TRBD1 or TRBD2 (6 bases each). Germline V gene lookup returns CDR1 KGHDR and CDR2 SFDVKD. The V gene lost 5 bases and the J gene lost 6 bases, with 13 bases spanning the gap. The CDR3 runs to 14 residues. The CDR3 region is CATSVRGLVNEQFF. CDR3 nucleotide sequence: TGTGCCACCAGTGTCCGGGGGCTTGTCAATGAGCAGTTCTTC.

In this sample, this clonotype turned up a few times. The rearrangement joins TRBV12-3 or TRBV12-4 to TRBJ2-3; 15 bases match TRBD2. The CDR3 covers 16 residues. The J segment lost 2 bases and the V segment lost 10 bases, leaving 7 bases of the junction unmatched. CDR3 sequence reads: CATEGTSGGTTDTQYF. The CDR3, as DNA: TGTGCCACCGAGGGGACTAGCGGGGGGACCACAGATACGCAGTATTTT.